Listed here are 17 T cell receptor beta chains from one sample, sequenced in a study of T cell responses to AZD1222 COVID-19 vaccine. Generated by immunoSEQ multiplex PCR, the TCRdb table keeps only in-frame clones and is missing some. The data contain 140,000 to 150,000 clones, more than 85% of them seen just once; the ten biggest clones take up 1.5% to 2%. This specimen was peripheral blood, taken on day 0 of AZD1222 vaccination. These receptors came from an adult in good health.

The rearrangement links TRBV7-2 to TRBJ1-1; possibly TRBD1 for D (6 bases). Germline V CDR1 and CDR2: SGHTA, FQGNSA. The CDR3 length is 13 residues. Trimming removed 4 bases from V and 4 bases from J, with 10 bases in between. The CDR3 spells CASSSRGGTEAFF. In DNA form, the CDR3 reads TGTGCCAGCAGCTCCCGAGGGGGCACTGAAGCTTTCTTT. Full variable domain (rest looked up from reference TRBV7-2 and TRBJ1-1): GAGVSQSPSNKVTEKGKDVELRCDPISGHTALYWYRQSLGQGLEFLIYFQGNSAPDKSGLPSDRFSAERTGGSVSTLTIQRTQQEDSAVYLCASSSRGGTEAFFGQGTRLTVV.

The chain recombines TRBV19 with TRBJ1-2; maybe TRBD1 (6 bases). The CDR3 spans 13 residues. Germline V gene sequence: CDR1 LNHDA, CDR2 SQIVND (reference sequence). Trimming took 4 bases from V and 4 from J, leaving 10 bases between them. CDR3 in DNA: TGTGCCAGTAGTACATGGACAGTCTATGGCTACACCTTC. Translated: CASSTWTVYGYTF.

This clone has only one observation. V gene TRBV2 combines with J gene TRBJ1-5; a possible D gene is TRBD1 (5 bases). The length of the CDR3 is 15 residues. Germline assignment: CDR1 SNHLY and CDR2 FYNNEI. Trimming took 6 bases from V and 7 from J, leaving 19 bases between them. The CDR3 nucleotides are TGTGCCAGCAGCCTTACGGACACCGACGTGCAGCCCCAGCATTTT. Its translation is CASSLTDTDVQPQHF.

This clone appeared once. The chain recombines TRBV2 with TRBJ1-2, with a possible D match to TRBD1 (5 bases). The CDR3 totals 14 residues. Germline V gene data show CDR1 as SNHLY and CDR2 as FYNNEI. The germline V and J ends were trimmed by 6 bases and 3 bases, with 14 bases remaining between them. CDR3 in amino acids: CASRDDGTDYGYTF. CDR3 in DNA: TGTGCCAGCAGGGACGACGGGACTGACTATGGCTACACCTTC. The variable domain in full, with the rest retrieved from reference TRBV2 and TRBJ1-2, is EPEVTQTPSHQVTQMGQEVILRCVPISNHLYFYWYRQILGQKVEFLVSFYNNEISEKSEIFDDQFSVERPDGSNFTLKIRSTKLEDSAMYFCASRDDGTDYGYTFGSGTRLTVV.

This clone is a singleton in its sample. The chain employs TRBV27 and TRBJ1-5; the D is unclear. Trimming took 5 bases from V and 0 from J, leaving 5 bases between them. CDR3 length: 13 residues. From germline, CDR1 is MNHEY and CDR2 SMNVEV (reference sequence). CDR3 residues: CASSGSSNQPQHF. The DNA of the CDR3 is TGTGCCAGCAGTGGTAGTAGCAATCAGCCCCAGCATTTT.

The chain uses TRBV2 and TRBJ2-3; D is ambiguous. From germline, CDR1 is SNHLY and CDR2 FYNNEI. Deletions cut 1 base from V and 1 base from J, with 9 bases between. This CDR3 has 15 amino acids. CDR3 protein: CASSEGPHGTDTQYF. The CDR3 nucleotides are TGTGCCAGCAGTGAAGGGCCCCATGGCACAGATACGCAGTATTTT.

The chain is built from TRBV9 and TRBJ2-3, with 12 bases fitting TRBD2. There are 16 residues in the CDR3. V dropped 0 bases and J dropped 5; count of bases not matched to a gene: 4. Looked up from germline, CDR1 is SGDLS and CDR2 is YYNGEE. The chain's CDR3 is CASSVELAGGRDTQYF. The CDR3 DNA reads as TGTGCCAGCAGCGTAGAACTAGCGGGAGGAAGAGATACGCAGTATTTT.

The J gene is TRBJ2-2, the V gene TRBV3-1 (or the pseudogene TRBV3-2); TRBD2 is a possible D gene (6 bases). Germline V lookup: CDR1 LGHDT, CDR2 YNNKEL (reference sequence). Trimming removed 1 base from V and 4 bases from J, with 16 bases in between. The CDR3 consists of 17 residues. This CDR3 is CASSQGDFLMRTGELFF. The CDR3 nucleotides read TGTGCCAGCAGCCAAGGGGACTTCCTTATGCGCACCGGGGAGCTGTTTTTT.

This clone was seen once. The chain is built from TRBV10-2 and TRBJ2-5, with D unresolved. The CDR3 is 14 residues long. Trimming shortened V by 4 bases and J by 2 bases, and 11 bases separated the two germline ends. Germline V gene sequence: CDR1 WSHSY, CDR2 SAAADI. For the CDR3, the DNA is TGCGCCAGCAGTGGAAAGACTCGACAAGAGACCCAGTACTTC. It specifies CASSGKTRQETQYF.

The chain combines TRBV20-1 with TRBJ2-3, with D uncertain. The CDR3 loop spans 11 amino acids. In germline, CDR1 is DFQATT, CDR2 SNEGSKA (reference sequence). CDR3: CSYPRPDTQYF. DNA for the CDR3: TGCAGCTACCCACGCCCAGATACGCAGTATTTT.

The chain uses TRBV15 and TRBJ2-5, with D tentatively TRBD2 (6 bases). Trimming took 4 bases from V and 4 from J, leaving 19 bases between them. Germline loops: CDR1 LNHNV, CDR2 YYDKDF (reference sequence). CDR3 length equals 16 residues. CDR3 region: CATSIFMGLEGETQYF. In DNA, the CDR3 is TGTGCCACCAGCATCTTTATGGGGCTGGAGGGAGAGACCCAGTACTTC.

The chain employs TRBV9 and TRBJ2-2; the D gene could be TRBD1 or TRBD2 (6 bases each). The V gene's germline CDR1 is SGDLS and CDR2 YYNGEE. The CDR3 spans 14 residues. With 1 base removed from V and 7 bases from J, the gap between germline ends came to 11 bases. The CDR3 reads CASSVRGAGGELFF. CDR3 coding DNA: TGTGCCAGCAGCGTAAGGGGGGCAGGCGGGGAGCTGTTTTTT. The full variable domain, with the rest looked up from reference TRBV9 and TRBJ2-2, is DSGVTQTPKHLITATGQRVTLRCSPRSGDLSVYWYQQSLDQGLQFLIQYYNGEERAKGNILERFSAQQFPDLHSELNLSSLELGDSALYFCASSVRGAGGELFFGEGSRLTVL.

The chain is built from TRBV21-1 and TRBJ2-1; TRBD1 was called by the table and not checked on the DNA. TRBV21-1 is assigned pseudogene status. This CDR3 contains 16 residues. DNA for the CDR3: TGTGCCAGCAGCAAAGGGGACAGAAGCTCCTACAATGAGCAGTTCTTC. The encoded protein is CASSKGDRSSYNEQFF.

The chain joins TRBV5-1 to TRBJ1-2; 8 bases line up with TRBD1. V shed 4 bases and J 6 bases; nucleotides not matched to a gene: 14. The CDR3 is 16 amino acids. Germline-derived CDR1 and CDR2 are SGHRS and YFSETQ. This chain's CDR3 is CASSPVAGQAGDGYTF. Here the CDR3 DNA reads TGCGCCAGCAGCCCCGTAGCGGGACAGGCGGGAGATGGCTACACCTTC.

The rearrangement joins TRBV19 to TRBJ1-3; the D is unclear. This CDR3 contains 15 residues. The germline gives CDR1 LNHDA, CDR2 SQIVND (reference sequence). Deletions cut 1 base from V and 0 bases from J, with 7 bases between. CDR3 DNA: TGTGCCAGTAGTATAGGGGCGTTCTCTGGAAACACCATATATTTT. Protein sequence: CASSIGAFSGNTIYF. Combining the CDR3 with reference TRBV19 and TRBJ1-3 gives the whole variable domain DGGITQSPKYLFRKEGQNVTLSCEQNLNHDAMYWYRQDPGQGLRLIYYSQIVNDFQKGDIAEGYSVSREKKESFPLTVTSAQKNPTAFYLCASSIGAFSGNTIYFGEGSWLTVV.

This clone has just a few counts. The junction and the germline gene differ at one end; a read error may be behind it. The chain uses TRBV7-6 and TRBJ2-2; the match to TRBD2 covers 9 bases. CDR3 length equals 16 residues. CDR1 and CDR2 (germline): SGHVS, FNYEAQ. CDR3 sequence (DNA): TGTGCCAGCAGCTTGGGCGGGAGGGCCAACATCGGGGAGCTGTTTTTT. Translation: CASSLGGRANIGELFF. The full variable domain, in which reference TRBV7-6 and TRBJ2-2 provide the parts outside the CDR3, is GAGVSQSPRYKVTKRGQDVALRCDPISGHVSLYWYRQALGQGPEFLTYFNYEAQQDKSGLPNDRFSAERPEGSISTLTIQRTEQRDSAMYRCASSLGGRANIGELFFGEGSRLTVL.

This clone occurred a few times. The chain links TRBV5-4 to TRBJ2-1, with 11 nucleotides matching TRBD2. The CDR3 covers 18 residues. V shed 2 bases and J 6 bases; nucleotides not matched to a gene: 13. Germline V CDR1 and CDR2: SGHNT, YYREEE (reference sequence). The CDR3 region is CASSFKRSSGRAPNEQFF. The CDR3 nucleotides read TGTGCCAGCAGCTTCAAGCGAAGTAGCGGGAGGGCCCCCAATGAGCAGTTCTTC.